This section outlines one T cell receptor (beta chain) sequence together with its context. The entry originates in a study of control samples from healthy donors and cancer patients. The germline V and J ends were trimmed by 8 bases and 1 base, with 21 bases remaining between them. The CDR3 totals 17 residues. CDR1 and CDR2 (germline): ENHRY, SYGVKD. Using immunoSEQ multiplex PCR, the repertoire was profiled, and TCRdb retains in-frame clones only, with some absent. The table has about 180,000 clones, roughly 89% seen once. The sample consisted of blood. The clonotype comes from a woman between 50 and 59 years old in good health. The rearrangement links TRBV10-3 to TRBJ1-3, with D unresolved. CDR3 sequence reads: CAIGPPPGLPSGNTIYF. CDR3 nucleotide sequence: TGTGCCATCGGTCCCCCCCCTGGGTTACCATCTGGAAACACCATATATTTT.